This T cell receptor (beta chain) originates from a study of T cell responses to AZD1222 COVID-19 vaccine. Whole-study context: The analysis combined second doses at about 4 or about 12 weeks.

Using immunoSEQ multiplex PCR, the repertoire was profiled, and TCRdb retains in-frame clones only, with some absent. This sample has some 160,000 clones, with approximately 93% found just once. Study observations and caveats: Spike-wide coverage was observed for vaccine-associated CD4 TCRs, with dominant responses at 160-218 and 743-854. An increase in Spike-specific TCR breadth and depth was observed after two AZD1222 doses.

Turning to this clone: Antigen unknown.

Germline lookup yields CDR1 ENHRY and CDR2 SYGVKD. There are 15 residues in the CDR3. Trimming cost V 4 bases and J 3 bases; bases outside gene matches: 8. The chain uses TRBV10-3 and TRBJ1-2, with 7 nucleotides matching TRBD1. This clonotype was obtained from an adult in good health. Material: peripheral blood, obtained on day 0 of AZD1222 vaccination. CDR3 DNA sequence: TGTGCCATCAGTGCTGGGGCAGGGGGGGACTATGGCTACACCTTC. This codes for CAISAGAGGDYGYTF.